These 9 T cell receptor beta chains came from one sample sequenced in a study of blood T cell repertoires in COVID-19. The assay was immunoSEQ multiplex PCR, and TCRdb's table has in-frame clones only and misses some. The data hold around 230,000 clones, with approximately 84% observed a single time. Sequenced material: PBMCs or T cells enriched from blood (not recorded which). The origin of the receptors is a man aged 35 to 55 who had recovered from COVID-19.

This chain joins TRBV7-8 and TRBJ1-1; perhaps TRBD1 as D (5 bases). V was pared by 3 bases and J by 10 bases, with 15 bases between. The CDR3 is 13 residues long. Per germline, CDR1 SGHVS and CDR2 FQNEAQ. The CDR3 is CASSLGPSLGAFF. DNA for the CDR3: TGTGCCAGCAGCTTGGGGCCTTCCCTGGGAGCTTTCTTT.

V is TRBV7-2 and J is TRBJ1-1; no clear D. The V end lost 3 bases, the J end lost 0 bases, and 5 bases lay between the germline ends. The CDR3 consists of 13 residues. Germline CDR1 reads SGHTA; CDR2 reads FQGNSA. This CDR3 reads CASSFSLNTEAFF. The CDR3 coding sequence is TGTGCCAGCAGCTTTTCATTGAACACTGAAGCTTTCTTT.

The chain recombines TRBV6-5 with TRBJ2-3; 11 bases agree with TRBD2. This CDR3 comprises 16 residues. V trimming: 2 bases; J trimming: 2 bases; junction bases outside the gene matches: 3. Germline V gives CDR1 MNHEY, CDR2 SVGAGI. CDR3 residues: CASSYLAGGSTDTQYF. The CDR3 region has the DNA TGTGCCAGCAGTTACCTAGCGGGGGGATCCACAGATACGCAGTATTTT.

The chain combines TRBV19 with TRBJ1-2, with D unresolved. CDR1 is LNHDA, CDR2 SQIVND, per germline (reference sequence). The CDR3 is made up of 12 amino acids. The V gene lost 4 bases and the J gene lost 5 bases, with 8 bases spanning the gap. The CDR3 coding sequence is TGTGCCAGTAGTACCCGGGATTATGGCTACACCTTC. Its protein is CASSTRDYGYTF.

There are a few counts of this clone. The J gene is TRBJ2-1, the V gene TRBV4-2; TRBD2 aligns across 11 bases. The CDR3 contains 16 residues. Trimming took 4 bases from V and 5 from J; bases not matched to a gene: 7. Germline assignment: CDR1 LGHNA and CDR2 YNFKEQ. The CDR3: CASSPGLLAGDNEQFF. The CDR3 coding sequence is TGTGCCAGCAGCCCAGGGCTACTAGCGGGAGACAATGAGCAGTTCTTC.

The chain combines TRBV4-1 with TRBJ1-5; TRBD1 is a possible D gene (5 bases). The V end was cut by 4 bases, the J end by 5 bases, with 15 bases between. The CDR3 loop spans 15 amino acids. From germline, CDR1 is MGHRA and CDR2 YSYEKL. Written as DNA, the CDR3 is TGCGCCAGCAGCCGTCAGGGAGGGATTGATCAGCCCCAGCATTTT. Its translation is CASSRQGGIDQPQHF.

The chain couples TRBV10-3 to TRBJ1-4; D perhaps matches TRBD1 (6 bases). Per the germline V gene, CDR1 is ENHRY and CDR2 is SYGVKD. The CDR3 contains 14 residues. Trimming removed 2 bases from V and 7 bases from J, with 11 bases in between. The CDR3 DNA reads TGTGCCATCAGTGAGGGACAGCGTCGTGAAAAACTGTTTTTT. Translated, it gives CAISEGQRREKLFF.

CDR3: CASSQSRLPGNTIYF. As DNA, the CDR3 is TGTGCCAGCAGCCAATCGAGGCTTCCTGGAAACACCATATATTTT. V and J are TRBV14 and TRBJ1-3, with D uncertain. The CDR3 runs 15 residues. With 2 bases removed from V and 2 bases from J, the gap between germline ends came to 10 bases. Germline V lookup: CDR1 SGHDN, CDR2 FVKESK.

The gene calls are TRBV11-2 and TRBJ2-1; maybe TRBD2 (6 bases). This CDR3 is built from 14 residues. V gave up 5 bases and J gave up 6 bases, with 14 bases separating them. Germline CDR1 is SGHAT and CDR2 is FQNNGV. The CDR3, as DNA: TGTGCCAGCAGCCCCGGACTAACTTCCAATGAGCAGTTCTTC. Its protein is CASSPGLTSNEQFF.